These 15 T cell receptor beta chains share one sample of origin, sequenced in a study of Graves' ophthalmopathy and Graves' hyperthyroidism. Beta-chain TCR CDR3 regions were amplified from RNA transcripts. First-round RT-PCR with HTBI primers preceded a second-round multiplex PCR. TCRdb re-derived calls from the multiplex PCR reads in MiXCR, one entry per CDR3 protein. The profile shows more than 300,000 distinct CDR3 sequences, 15% to 17% of them singletons. The material sequenced was peripheral blood. The receptors come from a woman between 18 and 30 years old with stable Graves' hyperthyroidism.

This clonotype has at least ten counts. The chain couples TRBV2 to TRBJ2-7; TRBD1 agrees at 10 bases. Germline values: CDR1 SNHLY, CDR2 FYNNEI. This CDR3 region has 14 residues. V shed 7 bases, J shed 6 bases, and the junction held 9 bases outside the gene matches. CDR3 DNA sequence: TGTGCCAGCAACCCCGGGACAGGGGATTCCGAGCAGTACTTC. It encodes CASNPGTGDSEQYF.

On this clonotype itself: Germline and junction disagree at one end, which may indicate a read error. The rearrangement links TRBV11-2 to TRBJ1-2, with D possibly being TRBD1 (5 bases). This CDR3 region has 11 residues. Germline CDR1 reads SGHAT; CDR2 reads FQNNGV. The CDR3 DNA reads as TGTGCCAGCAGCTCTTCCGGGACTGCTCGCTTC. As protein: CASSSSGTARF.

This rearrangement joins TRBV13 to TRBJ2-6; D is ambiguous. The V gene's germline CDR1 is PRHDT and CDR2 FYEKMQ (reference sequence). The CDR3 is 15 residues long. The V end was cut by 2 bases, the J end by 4 bases, with 9 bases between. The CDR3 sequence is CASSLRPPGANVLTF. The CDR3, as DNA: TGTGCCAGCAGCTTACGGCCCCCGGGGGCCAACGTCCTGACTTTC.

Concerning this clonotype itself: This likely came from a read error, as a far larger clone is one base away. The CDR3: CASSPEETKYF. As DNA, the CDR3 is TGTGCCAGCAGTCCAGAAGAGACCAAGTACTTC. The chain carries TRBV6-2 or TRBV6-3 and TRBJ2-5; D is unclear. The CDR3 loop spans 11 amino acids. From germline, CDR1 is MNHEY and CDR2 SVGEGT.

The sample holds many counts of this clonotype. The chain uses TRBV12-3 or TRBV12-4 and TRBJ1-5; D not certain. V lost 6 bases and J lost 1, with 7 bases in between. CDR3 length: 13 amino acids. The CDR3 DNA reads as TGTGCCAGCAGACCCGAAAGCAATCAGCCCCAGCATTTT. It yields the protein CASRPESNQPQHF.

This clonotype was picked up many times. The J gene is TRBJ1-3, the V gene TRBV6-1, with D unresolved. Germline V gene data show CDR1 as MNHNS and CDR2 as SASEGT. V lost 4 bases and J lost 4, with 2 bases in between. The CDR3 covers 11 residues. CDR3 region: CASSGGNTIYF. The CDR3 region has the DNA TGTGCCAGCAGTGGGGGAAACACCATATATTTT.

In its sample, this clonotype was seen many times. The genes are TRBV12-3 or TRBV12-4 and TRBJ2-5, with D possibly TRBD1 on 6 matching bases. V dropped 6 bases and J dropped 5 bases, with 16 bases sitting between them. The CDR3 covers 14 residues. CDR3 in amino acids: CASSRGQTQETQYF. CDR3 nucleotides: TGTGCCAGCAGCCGTGGACAGACGCAGGAGACCCAGTACTTC.

The chain couples TRBV7-3 to TRBJ2-7, with 10 nucleotides matching TRBD1. From germline, CDR1 is SGHTA and CDR2 FQGTGA. Trimming removed 2 bases from V and 4 bases from J; junction bases left unmatched: 8. This CDR3 contains 16 residues. DNA for the CDR3: TGTGCCAGCAGCTTAGTGACAGGGGGCGCGATTTACGAGCAGTACTTC. Protein product: CASSLVTGGAIYEQYF.

This clonotype was seen repeatedly, ten times or more. The chain recombines TRBV7-2 with TRBJ1-3; a possible D gene is TRBD1 (6 bases). The CDR3 consists of 15 residues. With 3 bases removed from V and 0 bases from J, the gap between germline ends came to 9 bases. Per the germline V gene, CDR1 is SGHTA and CDR2 is FQGNSA. This chain's CDR3 is CASSLARGSGNTIYF. The CDR3 coding sequence is TGTGCCAGCAGCTTGGCCAGGGGCTCTGGAAACACCATATATTTT.

This clonotype showed up just a few times. The V gene is TRBV4-1, the J gene TRBJ2-3; D is uncertain. Germline V gene sequence: CDR1 MGHRA, CDR2 YSYEKL. Trimming took 0 bases from V and 4 from J, leaving 11 bases between them. This CDR3 contains 15 residues. CDR3: CASSQDRTGADTQYF. The DNA for the CDR3 is TGCGCCAGCAGCCAAGATAGAACGGGCGCAGATACGCAGTATTTT.

This clonotype showed up many times. The chain uses TRBV28 and TRBJ1-2; D call uncertain. V was cut by 6 bases and J by 0 bases, with 11 bases left in between. Germline V CDR1 and CDR2: MDHEN, SYDVKM. The CDR3 sequence is 14 residues long. The CDR3 DNA reads as TGTGCCAGCAGGAGACGCACGACTAACTATGGCTACACCTTC. It is translated as CASRRRTTNYGYTF.

This clonotype came up many times. The rearrangement links TRBV11-2 to TRBJ2-6; maybe TRBD2 (5 bases). Germline loops: CDR1 SGHAT, CDR2 FQNNGV. This CDR3 region has 16 residues. Trimming removed 3 bases at V and 0 bases at J, with 9 bases between. The CDR3 DNA reads as TGTGCCAGCAGCTTGGTTGGAGGCTCTGGGGCCAACGTCCTGACTTTC. Encoded protein: CASSLVGGSGANVLTF.

This clonotype occurred many times. The gene calls are TRBV19 and TRBJ1-1; D ambiguous. This CDR3 comprises 13 residues. V was pared by 3 bases and J by 7 bases, with 12 bases between. Germline CDR1 and CDR2: LNHDA and SQIVND (reference sequence). The CDR3 region is CASSILGRDEAFF. CDR3 coding DNA: TGTGCCAGTAGTATTTTAGGTCGTGATGAAGCTTTCTTT.

The rearrangement uses TRBV6-4 and TRBJ1-2; 7 bases fit TRBD1. The J segment lost 5 bases and the V segment lost 2 bases, leaving 14 bases of the junction unmatched. The CDR3 runs to 17 residues. Germline V gene data show CDR1 as MRHNA and CDR2 as SNTAGT. For the CDR3, the DNA is TGTGCCAGCAGTGACGGGGACAGATTTTTGTTGCGTTATGGCTACACCTTC. It yields the protein CASSDGDRFLLRYGYTF.

This clonotype appeared many times. The CDR3 nucleotides read TGTGCCAGCAGTTTCGGACAGGGCTTCGTCTACGAGCAGTACTTC. Translation gives CASSFGQGFVYEQYF. The V call is TRBV12-3 or TRBV12-4, the J call TRBJ2-7; 8 bases match TRBD1. The CDR3 runs to 15 residues. After removal of 3 bases from V and 3 bases from J, the junction contained 7 bases not matched to a gene.